Shown below are 29 T cell receptor beta chains from a single sample sequenced in a study of shared clonotypes between healthy human individuals (dated by TCRdb to the early 2020s). Receptor amplification or capture employed the immunoSEQ multiplex PCR assay. TCRdb re-hosts the immuneACCESS table, in-frame sequences only. Its copies lack some clones; in the studies checked, an unresolved V gene accounts for under half of them, and the cause for the rest is not known. For this sample there are around 2.1 million clones; more than 85% appear just once. The top ten constitute more than 1.5% of the sample. CD8 naive samples were obtained by positive selection for CCR7 among CD45RO-negative cells, yielding a CD45RA+CCR7+ population from which TemRA cells were excluded. Sequencing used naive CD8+ T cells from PBMCs. The sample's cell subset or site label is to be understood as: CD45RA+CCR7+. The receptors stem from a man aged 18 to 30 in good health. Some clones in this sample may be carry-over from other donors' samples.

The V call is TRBV28, the J call TRBJ1-5, with 10 bases lining up with TRBD1. The CDR3 contains 15 residues. The germline gives CDR1 MDHEN, CDR2 SYDVKM. V lost 6 bases to trimming and J lost 6 bases; unmatched junction nucleotides: 8. In DNA, the CDR3 is TGTGCCAGCAGCCTCGACAGGGGGCGGCCTCAGCCCCAGCATTTT. This encodes CASSLDRGRPQPQHF.

J is TRBJ2-7 and V is TRBV4-3; no clear D. The germline V gene encodes CDR1 LGHNA and CDR2 YSLEER. The V and J ends lost 1 base and 5 bases respectively, with 12 bases between them. The CDR3 is made up of 14 amino acids. The CDR3 DNA sequence: TGCGCCAGCAGCCAAGCCCCTTGGGCGCACGAGCAGTACTTC. This codes for CASSQAPWAHEQYF.

The DNA for the CDR3 is TGTGCCAGCAGCTTCCAATCCCCACTATCGAACACCGGGGAGCTGTTTTTT. Translation: CASSFQSPLSNTGELFF. The chain joins TRBV7-9 to TRBJ2-2; D gene uncertain. The V gene's germline CDR1 is SEHNR and CDR2 FQNEAQ (reference sequence). The V end was cut by 3 bases, the J end by 0 bases, with 14 bases between. The CDR3 length is 17 residues.

This clone was observed a single time. V is TRBV30 and J is TRBJ2-7; 11 bases line up with TRBD2. The CDR3 has 16 residues. V was pared by 0 bases and J by 6 bases, with 10 bases of the junction left unmatched. The germline V gene has CDR1 GTSNPN and CDR2 SVGIG (reference sequence). The CDR3, as DNA: TGTGCCTGGAGTGTTTTAGCGGGAGGGCTGATTCTCGAGCAGTACTTC. It is translated as CAWSVLAGGLILEQYF.

As to this clone: This sample also contains other DNA sequences that code for the same CDR3. The rearrangement uses TRBV11-3 and TRBJ2-7; tentatively, D is TRBD2 (6 bases). The length of the CDR3 is 14 residues. The germline CDR1 and CDR2 sequences are SGHNT and YENEEA. The ends were cut back, 4 bases at V and 0 bases at J, with 10 bases in the middle. The DNA of the CDR3 is TGTGCCAGCAGCTCCCGGGACTCCTCCTACGAGCAGTACTTC. Its translation is CASSSRDSSYEQYF.

This chain connects TRBV2 to TRBJ2-7; tentative D call: TRBD1 (6 bases). The CDR3 contains 12 residues. The V gene lost 7 bases and the J gene lost 2 bases, with 9 bases spanning the gap. The germline V gene has CDR1 SNHLY and CDR2 FYNNEI. The CDR3 loop is CASKGQPYEQYF. The CDR3, as DNA: TGTGCCAGCAAAGGACAGCCCTACGAGCAGTACTTC.

The rearrangement uses TRBV5-6 and TRBJ2-7; possible D gene TRBD2, 6 bases. CDR1 is SGHDT and CDR2 is YYEEEE in the germline V gene. This CDR3 comprises 14 residues. The V gene lost 0 bases and the J gene lost 5 bases, with 12 bases spanning the gap. Written as DNA, the CDR3 is TGTGCCAGCAGCTTGGGTGGAGGGGACCACGAGCAGTACTTC. Protein sequence: CASSLGGGDHEQYF.

The J gene is TRBJ2-4, the V gene TRBV2; tentatively, D is TRBD1 (6 bases). The CDR3 has 16 residues. Deletions cut 4 bases from V and 5 bases from J, with 18 bases between. CDR1 and CDR2 from the germline V gene are SNHLY and FYNNEI. This CDR3 is CASSGLKVQGQNIQYF. As DNA, the CDR3 is TGTGCCAGCAGTGGTCTTAAGGTACAGGGCCAAAACATTCAGTACTTC.

V and J are TRBV5-1 and TRBJ1-2; D is ambiguous. The germline CDR1 and CDR2 sequences are SGHRS and YFSETQ. CDR3 size: 12 residues. V lost 0 bases and J 7 bases, leaving 7 bases between the germline ends. CDR3 nucleotide sequence: TGCGCCAGCAGCTTGGAATACGGTGGCTACACCTTC. Translated, it gives CASSLEYGGYTF.

The V and J genes are TRBV14 and TRBJ1-1; TRBD1 might be the D (5 bases). CDR1 is SGHDN and CDR2 is FVKESK in the germline V gene. The CDR3 is made up of 16 amino acids. The V end was cut by 0 bases, the J end by 0 bases, with 11 bases between. CDR3 coding DNA: TGTGCCAGCAGCCAAGATCCCCGGGGGATGAACACTGAAGCTTTCTTT. Its translation is CASSQDPRGMNTEAFF.

The chain uses TRBV27 and TRBJ2-1, with a weak D call TRBD1 (6 bases). Per germline, CDR1 MNHEY and CDR2 SMNVEV (reference sequence). The V gene lost 6 bases and the J gene lost 3 bases, with 15 bases spanning the gap. The CDR3 spans 15 residues. The CDR3 DNA follows: TGTGCCAGCAGCTTGGGACAAGTCTTCTACAATGAGCAGTTCTTC. This codes for CASSLGQVFYNEQFF.

Regarding this clone: Distinct nucleotide sequences in the sample also encode this CDR3. The gene calls are TRBV27 and TRBJ1-2; 7 positions agree with TRBD1. CDR3 length: 13 amino acids. Germline V gives CDR1 MNHEY, CDR2 SMNVEV (reference sequence). The ends lost 3 bases at V and 4 bases at J; junction bases unmatched: 2. The CDR3 DNA sequence: TGTGCCAGCAGTTTCGGGACAGCCTATGGCTACACCTTC. This translates into CASSFGTAYGYTF.

This sequence joins TRBV9 and TRBJ2-3, with 9 bases aligning to TRBD2. The CDR3 is 15 residues long. The germline CDR1 and CDR2 sequences are SGDLS and YYNGEE. V lost 0 bases to trimming and J lost 6 bases; unmatched junction nucleotides: 5. The CDR3 region is CASSVGSAGGDTQYF. CDR3 nucleotide sequence: TGTGCCAGCAGCGTAGGTAGTGCGGGGGGGGATACGCAGTATTTT.

For this clone: The same CDR3 can be traced to other DNA sequences in this sample. The rearrangement joins TRBV29-1 to TRBJ2-1; a weak D match, TRBD2 (5 bases). The V end was cut by 6 bases, the J end by 4 bases, with 13 bases between. This CDR3 region has 13 residues. Germline V gene lookup returns CDR1 SQVTM and CDR2 ANQGSEA. CDR3 sequence (DNA): TGCAGCGTCGTGGGCGGGCCGTACAATGAGCAGTTCTTC. It codes for CSVVGGPYNEQFF.

On this clone itself: The sample holds other DNA sequences that translate to the same CDR3. The V call is TRBV27, the J call TRBJ1-1; D unresolved. The CDR3 has 13 amino acids. V lost 4 bases and J lost 1, with 7 bases in between. Germline CDR1 and CDR2: MNHEY and SMNVEV (reference sequence). In nucleotides, the CDR3 is TGTGCCAGCAGTTATCGGGGGAACACTGAAGCTTTCTTT. Translated: CASSYRGNTEAFF.

The chain couples TRBV7-8 to TRBJ1-2, with D possibly matching TRBD1 (5 bases). The CDR3 is 15 residues long. Germline CDR1 reads SGHVS; CDR2 reads FQNEAQ. With 4 bases removed from V and 0 bases from J, the gap between germline ends came to 12 bases. For the CDR3, the DNA is TGTGCCAGCAGCTACGGGACGGTAGCTAACTATGGCTACACCTTC. It is translated as CASSYGTVANYGYTF.

The CDR3 nucleotides read TGTGCCAGCTCCTTCCCGGGACAGGGGTTCTACAATGAGCAGTTCTTC. Protein sequence: CASSFPGQGFYNEQFF. The chain employs TRBV28 and TRBJ2-1, with 10 bases fitting TRBD1. After removal of 8 bases from V and 3 bases from J, the junction contained 10 bases not matched to a gene. CDR1 is MDHEN, CDR2 SYDVKM, per germline. CDR3 length: 16 amino acids.

CDR3 DNA: TGTGCCAGCAGACTCAGGGCGAAGTACGAGCAGTACTTC. It specifies CASRLRAKYEQYF. The chain is built from TRBV27 and TRBJ2-7; D perhaps matches TRBD1 (5 bases). With 6 bases removed from V and 4 bases from J, the gap between germline ends came to 13 bases. CDR1 is MNHEY, CDR2 SMNVEV, per germline (reference sequence). The CDR3 is 13 residues long.

The V and J genes are TRBV7-2 and TRBJ1-2; D is possibly TRBD1 (6 bases). This CDR3 is built from 13 residues. Trimming stripped 5 bases from V and 2 bases from J, with 9 bases between. Per germline, CDR1 SGHTA and CDR2 FQGNSA. The CDR3 region is CASSHRENYGYTF. The CDR3 DNA follows: TGTGCCAGCAGCCACAGGGAAAACTATGGCTACACCTTC.

CDR3 bases: TGTGCCAGCAGTCCGCTGAGGGACCCCCGAAGCTCCTACGAGCAGTACTTC. Translating gives CASSPLRDPRSSYEQYF. The rearrangement uses TRBV27 and TRBJ2-7; the D call may be TRBD1 or TRBD2 (5 bases each). The CDR3 covers 17 residues. The germline gives CDR1 MNHEY, CDR2 SMNVEV (reference sequence). V was shortened by 5 bases and J by 0 bases, with 20 bases between the two germline ends.

The chain carries TRBV6-5 and TRBJ1-5, with 10 bases matching TRBD1. V gave up 6 bases and J gave up 2 bases; unmatched junction bases: 4. The germline CDR1 and CDR2 sequences are MNHEY and SVGAGI. The CDR3 spans 15 residues. This CDR3 reads CASRPGTGGNQPQHF. Here the CDR3 DNA reads TGTGCCAGCAGACCCGGGACAGGGGGCAATCAGCCCCAGCATTTT.

Here the CDR3 reads CAISEEGQVTEAFF. The CDR3 nucleotides are TGTGCCATCAGTGAAGAGGGGCAAGTCACTGAAGCTTTCTTT. The chain links TRBV10-3 to TRBJ1-1, with a weak D call TRBD1 (5 bases). Germline CDR1 reads ENHRY; CDR2 reads SYGVKD. V lost 3 bases and J 4 bases, leaving 12 bases between the germline ends. This CDR3 is built from 14 residues.

The chain links TRBV6-1 to TRBJ2-3; D unclear. The CDR3 contains 12 residues. CDR1 is MNHNS and CDR2 is SASEGT in the germline V gene. Trimming left V 2 bases short and J 6 bases short, with 6 bases between. DNA for the CDR3: TGTGCCAGCAGTGAACATGCGGATACGCAGTATTTT. Amino acid sequence: CASSEHADTQYF.

The CDR3 region has the DNA TGTGCCAGCAGACCGACAGGTTTTCCCTACGAGCAGTACTTC. Amino acids: CASRPTGFPYEQYF. The rearrangement links TRBV6-6 to TRBJ2-7, with D perhaps matching TRBD1 (6 bases). The ends were cut back, 6 bases at V and 2 bases at J, with 14 bases in the middle. Per the germline V gene, CDR1 is MNHNY and CDR2 is SVGAGI (reference sequence). This CDR3 has 14 amino acids.

This chain connects TRBV6-5 to TRBJ2-7; D not certain. Germline assignment: CDR1 MNHEY and CDR2 SVGAGI. This CDR3 region has 15 residues. Trimming stripped 0 bases from V and 3 bases from J, with 12 bases between. The CDR3 DNA reads as TGTGCCAGCAGTTACTCCTACTTACCGATCTACGAGCAGTACTTC. Amino acid sequence: CASSYSYLPIYEQYF.

This clone was detected a few times. CDR3 protein: CASSATGGSVTEAFF. Written as DNA, the CDR3 is TGTGCCAGCAGCGCGACAGGGGGCAGTGTCACTGAAGCTTTCTTT. The chain carries TRBV9 and TRBJ1-1; 10 bases fit TRBD1. Germline values: CDR1 SGDLS, CDR2 YYNGEE. The CDR3 runs to 15 residues. V lost 3 bases, J lost 4 bases, and 6 bases stayed unmatched.

The chain links TRBV4-1 to TRBJ2-1, with D uncertain. The germline V gene encodes CDR1 MGHRA and CDR2 YSYEKL. This CDR3 has 13 amino acids. Between the trimmed V and J ends, which lost 3 bases and 6 bases, there was a span of 9 bases. The CDR3 sequence is CASSQVRGNEQFF. DNA for the CDR3: TGCGCCAGCAGCCAGGTTAGAGGCAATGAGCAGTTCTTC.

The chain joins TRBV11-2 to TRBJ1-1; D is unresolved. Germline V gene sequence: CDR1 SGHAT, CDR2 FQNNGV. Trimming left V 1 base short and J 4 bases short, with 16 bases between. The length of the CDR3 is 16 residues. CDR3 in amino acids: CASSLVRREGVTEAFF. The DNA of the CDR3 is TGTGCCAGCAGCTTAGTTCGTAGGGAGGGTGTCACTGAAGCTTTCTTT.

The chain joins TRBV19 to TRBJ2-7, with D possibly TRBD2 on 6 matching bases. There are 13 residues in the CDR3. Germline CDR1 is LNHDA and CDR2 is SQIVND (reference sequence). Trimming stripped 4 bases from V and 3 bases from J, with 10 bases between. The CDR3 reads CASSRDSYYEQYF. The CDR3 nucleotides are TGTGCCAGTAGTAGGGACTCCTACTACGAGCAGTACTTC. Full variable domain (outside the CDR3, taken from reference TRBV19 and TRBJ2-7): DGGITQSPKYLFRKEGQNVTLSCEQNLNHDAMYWYRQDPGQGLRLIYYSQIVNDFQKGDIAEGYSVSREKKESFPLTVTSAQKNPTAFYLCASSRDSYYEQYFGPGTRLTVT.